The 27 T cell receptor beta chains presented below share a single source sample, sequenced in a study of T cells in Graves' hyperthyroidism and ophthalmopathy. TCR beta CDR3 sequences were amplified from RNA transcripts. The HTBI primer set was used in a first-round RT-PCR of the TCR CDR3. TCRdb reanalysed the multiplex PCR reads using MiXCR and keeps one entry per CDR3 protein. The sample includes about 570,000 distinct CDR3 sequences, under 60% of them seen just once. The specimen was peripheral blood or thyroid tissue (not recorded which). The receptor set was obtained from an adult woman with Graves' disease, either hyperthyroidism or ophthalmopathy (not recorded which).

The chain employs TRBV10-3 and TRBJ1-1; no clear D. CDR3 length equals 15 residues. V was clipped by 10 bases and J by 8 bases, with 26 bases between them. Germline CDR1 and CDR2: ENHRY and SYGVKD. CDR3 loop: CASSPVERFEQEAFF. The CDR3 DNA follows: TGTGCCAGCTCACCAGTTGAACGGTTTGAACAGGAAGCTTTCTTT.

This clonotype has a handful of counts. This sequence joins TRBV19 and TRBJ1-2; D is unresolved. The CDR3 totals 18 residues. Germline CDR1 LNHDA, CDR2 SQIVND (reference sequence). The ends were cut back, 2 bases at V and 1 base at J, with 20 bases in the middle. This CDR3 reads CASSIYDRLPSINYGYTF. The CDR3, as DNA: TGTGCCAGTAGTATATATGACCGTCTACCCTCCATTAACTATGGCTACACCTTC.

Regarding this clonotype: The missing conserved phenylalanine or tryptophan at the end of this CDR3 makes a read error likely. This rearrangement joins TRBV20-1 to TRBJ2-7; 7 bases align to TRBD2. Germline CDR1 DFQATT, CDR2 SNEGSKA (reference sequence). This CDR3 spans 14 amino acids. Trimming cost V 6 bases and J 0 bases; bases outside gene matches: 8. The CDR3 is CSARAWGGSYEQYL. Written as DNA, the CDR3 is TGCAGTGCCAGGGCGTGGGGGGGCTCCTACGAGCAGTACCTC.

This clonotype has ten or more counts. This chain uses TRBV7-9 with TRBJ2-7; no clear D gene. The CDR3 spans 15 residues. Germline CDR1 reads SEHNR; CDR2 reads FQNEAQ (reference sequence). Trimming cost V 1 base and J 4 bases, with 14 bases left between them. The CDR3 region is CASSLGAAESYEQYF. As DNA, the CDR3 is TGTGCCAGCAGCTTAGGGGCAGCTGAATCATACGAGCAGTACTTC.

The V call is TRBV4-1, the J call TRBJ2-3; D is perhaps TRBD2 (6 bases). Trimming stripped 5 bases from V and 1 base from J, with 13 bases between. Per the germline V gene, CDR1 is MGHRA and CDR2 is YSYEKL. The CDR3 sequence is 15 residues long. CDR3 loop: CASSSTRSGTDTQYF. The CDR3 DNA reads as TGCGCCAGCAGCTCGACTAGGTCGGGCACAGATACGCAGTATTTT.

This clonotype was detected many times. The genes are TRBV30 and TRBJ2-7; D is ambiguous. Germline CDR1 is GTSNPN and CDR2 is SVGIG (reference sequence). The CDR3 spans 11 residues. V lost 0 bases and J 6 bases, leaving 6 bases between the germline ends. The CDR3 region has the DNA TGTGCCTGGAGTGTCTACCGCGAGCAGTACTTC. It encodes CAWSVYREQYF.

V is TRBV10-3 and J is TRBJ2-7; no definite D call. Germline V gene lookup returns CDR1 ENHRY and CDR2 SYGVKD. This CDR3 has 12 amino acids. Deletions cut 6 bases from V and 2 bases from J, with 8 bases between. The CDR3 DNA sequence: TGTGCCATCAGCGCGACAACCTACGAGCAGTACTTC. Amino acids: CAISATTYEQYF.

This clonotype was seen ten or more times. This chain links TRBV7-2 with TRBJ1-2; D might be TRBD1 (6 bases). The CDR3 is 14 residues long. The germline CDR1 and CDR2 sequences are SGHTA and FQGNSA. V shed 5 bases and J shed 0 bases, with 10 bases lying between them. CDR3 bases: TGTGCCAGCAGCGTACAGGGACCTAACTATGGCTACACCTTC. Residues: CASSVQGPNYGYTF.

This chain links TRBV15 with TRBJ2-1; weak D call: TRBD1 (5 bases). Between the trimmed V and J ends, which lost 0 bases and 9 bases, there was a span of 15 bases. The CDR3 extends over 15 amino acids. In germline, CDR1 is LNHNV, CDR2 YYDKDF (reference sequence). The CDR3: CATSRDRARASEQFF. The CDR3 bases are TGTGCCACCAGCAGAGATCGCGCCAGGGCGAGTGAGCAGTTCTTC.

V usage is TRBV14 and J usage is TRBJ2-5; D remains ambiguous. Germline lookup yields CDR1 SGHDN and CDR2 FVKESK. This CDR3 is built from 15 residues. Between the trimmed V and J ends, which lost 2 bases and 5 bases, there was a span of 15 bases. CDR3 protein: CASSQMQALYETQYF. Written as DNA, the CDR3 is TGTGCCAGCAGCCAAATGCAGGCGCTTTATGAGACCCAGTACTTC.

This rearrangement joins TRBV29-1 to TRBJ1-2; 9 bases line up with TRBD1. Germline loops: CDR1 SQVTM, CDR2 ANQGSEA. V lost 6 bases and J lost 3; bases outside the gene matches: 5. This CDR3 has 13 residues. Here the CDR3 DNA reads TGCAGCGTAGACAGGGGGTTCGACTATGGCTACACCTTC. Encoded protein: CSVDRGFDYGYTF.

This clonotype was counted many times. The chain carries TRBV6-5 and TRBJ2-7, with 7 nucleotides matching TRBD2. The trim removed 5 bases at V and 1 base at J, leaving 5 bases unmatched. CDR1 and CDR2 (germline): MNHEY, SVGAGI. This CDR3 is built from 14 residues. CDR3 region: CASSGSSGSYEQYF. The CDR3 nucleotides are TGTGCCAGCAGTGGTTCTAGCGGATCCTACGAGCAGTACTTC.

This rearrangement joins TRBV11-1 to TRBJ2-7; D unclear. The CDR3 covers 13 residues. V was pared by 9 bases and J by 7 bases, with 19 bases between. Germline CDR1 is SGHAT and CDR2 is FQDESV (reference sequence). This chain's CDR3 is CASLRWSVNEQYF. The CDR3 DNA sequence: TGTGCCAGTCTCCGGTGGTCGGTCAATGAGCAGTACTTC.

At least ten counts were recorded for this clonotype. The rearrangement joins TRBV19 to TRBJ1-1; D uncertain. The CDR3 loop spans 13 amino acids. V lost 5 bases and J lost 3, with 10 bases in between. Germline assignment: CDR1 LNHDA and CDR2 SQIVND (reference sequence). The DNA of the CDR3 is TGTGCCAGTAGTCCCCGGAGGGACACTGAAGCTTTCTTT. The encoded protein is CASSPRRDTEAFF.

V and J are TRBV10-2 and TRBJ1-5, with D unresolved. This CDR3 spans 13 amino acids. Trimming stripped 2 bases from V and 11 bases from J, with 13 bases between. CDR1 and CDR2 from the germline V gene are WSHSY and SAAADI. Here the CDR3 reads CASSEPVTSAQHF. CDR3 sequence (DNA): TGCGCCAGCAGTGAGCCGGTCACCTCGGCCCAGCATTTT.

This chain links TRBV19 with TRBJ1-2; no firm D call. CDR1 is LNHDA and CDR2 is SQIVND in the germline V gene (reference sequence). The CDR3 sequence is 13 residues long. The V gene lost 8 bases and the J gene lost 5 bases, with 15 bases spanning the gap. The DNA of the CDR3 is TGTGCCAGTGGTCCCCGCCAAAGATATGGCTACACCTTC. Protein sequence: CASGPRQRYGYTF. Variable domain in full (rest from reference TRBV19 and TRBJ1-2): DGGITQSPKYLFRKEGQNVTLSCEQNLNHDAMYWYRQDPGQGLRLIYYSQIVNDFQKGDIAEGYSVSREKKESFPLTVTSAQKNPTAFYLCASGPRQRYGYTFGSGTRLTVV.

In regard to this clonotype: At one end, the junction sequence differs from germline, possibly due to a read error. The chain couples TRBV12-3 or TRBV12-4 to TRBJ1-3; no reliable D call. This CDR3 spans 14 amino acids. The CDR3 loop reads CAGSLSGWRNTIYF. The CDR3 DNA follows: TGTGCCGGCAGCCTCTCGGGGTGGAGAAACACCATATATTTT.

The chain links TRBV2 to TRBJ1-4; 7 nucleotides agree with TRBD1. The length of the CDR3 is 15 residues. CDR1 is SNHLY and CDR2 is FYNNEI in the germline V gene. With 3 bases clipped from V and 3 bases from J, the junction kept 4 bases outside the gene matches. CDR3 residues: CASSERTGANEKLFF. CDR3 sequence (DNA): TGTGCCAGCAGTGAGAGGACAGGAGCTAATGAAAAACTGTTTTTT. Based on the CDR3 plus reference TRBV2 and TRBJ1-4, the full variable domain is EPEVTQTPSHQVTQMGQEVILRCVPISNHLYFYWYRQILGQKVEFLVSFYNNEISEKSEIFDDQFSVERPDGSNFTLKIRSTKLEDSAMYFCASSERTGANEKLFFGSGTQLSVL.

Concerning this clonotype: Germline and junction disagree at one end, which may indicate a read error. The chain employs TRBV5-1 and TRBJ1-5; D is unclear. Germline CDR1 is SGHRS and CDR2 is YFSETQ. The CDR3 runs 13 residues. CDR3 in DNA: TGCGCCAGCAGCCCGGGAGGCTATCAGTCCCAGCATTTT. The encoded protein is CASSPGGYQSQHF.

This clonotype was seen ten or more times. The gene calls are TRBV19 and TRBJ1-5; no clear D. Trimming stripped 3 bases from V and 5 bases from J, with 8 bases between. CDR3 length: 13 residues. Germline V gives CDR1 LNHDA, CDR2 SQIVND (reference sequence). CDR3 in amino acids: CASSIEFDQPQHF. The CDR3 DNA reads TGTGCCAGTAGTATTGAATTTGATCAGCCCCAGCATTTT.

This clonotype was found once. The chain joins TRBV10-3 to TRBJ1-1; 9 bases map to TRBD1. The germline CDR1 and CDR2 sequences are ENHRY and SYGVKD. J lost 6 bases, V lost 3 bases, and 8 bases had no gene match. The CDR3 covers 15 residues. In DNA form, the CDR3 reads TGTGCCATCAGTGAAAGGGGACAGGGTATGCCTGAAGCTTTCTTT. Its protein product is CAISERGQGMPEAFF.

In the case of this clonotype: At one end, the junction sequence differs from germline, possibly due to a read error. Here the CDR3 reads CSVSPPGDTEAFF. The DNA for the CDR3 is TGCAGCGTTTCGCCCCCTGGGGACACTGAGGCTTTCTTT. The chain joins TRBV29-1 to TRBJ1-1; D is perhaps TRBD1 (6 bases). The CDR3 has 13 amino acids. Germline lookup yields CDR1 SQVTM and CDR2 ANQGSEA.

This clonotype turned up a few times. The chain uses TRBV30 and TRBJ1-1; D uncertain. The CDR3 loop spans 14 amino acids. Germline CDR1 is GTSNPN and CDR2 is SVGIG (reference sequence). Trimming shortened V by 4 bases and J by 4 bases, and 16 bases separated the two germline ends. CDR3 protein: CAWILVGSATEAFF. The CDR3 nucleotides are TGTGCCTGGATTCTCGTGGGGTCCGCCACTGAAGCTTTCTTT. The whole variable domain, remainder taken from reference TRBV30 and TRBJ1-1, is SQTIHQWPATLVQPVGSPLSLECTVEGTSNPNLYWYRQAAGRGLQLLFYSVGIGQISSEVPQNLSASRPQDRQFILSSKKLLLSDSGFYLCAWILVGSATEAFFGQGTRLTVV.

At least ten counts were recorded for this clonotype. The genes are TRBV29-1 and TRBJ2-7; TRBD1 aligns across 7 bases. The CDR3 extends over 14 amino acids. With 5 bases clipped from V and 6 bases from J, the junction kept 13 bases outside the gene matches. Germline lookup yields CDR1 SQVTM and CDR2 ANQGSEA. CDR3 nucleotides: TGCAGCGTTTTAACTCTCCGACAGGGCCTCGAGCAGTACTTC. This sequence encodes CSVLTLRQGLEQYF.

As for this clonotype: The conserved phenylalanine or tryptophan is not found at the CDR3 terminus, so this likely reflects a read error. The DNA is left out, because the CDR3 cannot be placed on it with certainty; the CDR3 is given as TCRdb lists it. The chain links TRBV20-1 to TRBJ1-1; the DNA was not compared with TRBD1, the D call given in the table. The CDR3 spans 8 residues, counting both ends. Germline lookup yields CDR1 DFQATT and CDR2 SNEGSKA (reference sequence). This chain's CDR3 is CSARDPRG.

This clonotype has a count of ten or more. This chain connects TRBV20-1 to TRBJ1-2; the D gene is possibly TRBD1 (5 bases). This CDR3 spans 13 amino acids. The V gene's germline CDR1 is DFQATT and CDR2 SNEGSKA (reference sequence). Between the trimmed V and J ends, which lost 4 bases and 2 bases, there was a span of 11 bases. CDR3 bases: TGCAGTGCTACCTATCAGGGAAACTATGGCTACACCTTC. Translating it yields CSATYQGNYGYTF.

This clonotype was seen more than once but under ten times. V is TRBV28 and J is TRBJ1-1; the D gene is possibly TRBD1 (6 bases). The V end lost 5 bases, the J end lost 10 bases, and 17 bases lay between the germline ends. The germline V gene encodes CDR1 MDHEN and CDR2 SYDVKM. CDR3 length: 13 amino acids. The CDR3 nucleotides read TGTGCCAGCAGTACCCTAGAGACAGGTCTAGCTTTCTTT. It specifies CASSTLETGLAFF.